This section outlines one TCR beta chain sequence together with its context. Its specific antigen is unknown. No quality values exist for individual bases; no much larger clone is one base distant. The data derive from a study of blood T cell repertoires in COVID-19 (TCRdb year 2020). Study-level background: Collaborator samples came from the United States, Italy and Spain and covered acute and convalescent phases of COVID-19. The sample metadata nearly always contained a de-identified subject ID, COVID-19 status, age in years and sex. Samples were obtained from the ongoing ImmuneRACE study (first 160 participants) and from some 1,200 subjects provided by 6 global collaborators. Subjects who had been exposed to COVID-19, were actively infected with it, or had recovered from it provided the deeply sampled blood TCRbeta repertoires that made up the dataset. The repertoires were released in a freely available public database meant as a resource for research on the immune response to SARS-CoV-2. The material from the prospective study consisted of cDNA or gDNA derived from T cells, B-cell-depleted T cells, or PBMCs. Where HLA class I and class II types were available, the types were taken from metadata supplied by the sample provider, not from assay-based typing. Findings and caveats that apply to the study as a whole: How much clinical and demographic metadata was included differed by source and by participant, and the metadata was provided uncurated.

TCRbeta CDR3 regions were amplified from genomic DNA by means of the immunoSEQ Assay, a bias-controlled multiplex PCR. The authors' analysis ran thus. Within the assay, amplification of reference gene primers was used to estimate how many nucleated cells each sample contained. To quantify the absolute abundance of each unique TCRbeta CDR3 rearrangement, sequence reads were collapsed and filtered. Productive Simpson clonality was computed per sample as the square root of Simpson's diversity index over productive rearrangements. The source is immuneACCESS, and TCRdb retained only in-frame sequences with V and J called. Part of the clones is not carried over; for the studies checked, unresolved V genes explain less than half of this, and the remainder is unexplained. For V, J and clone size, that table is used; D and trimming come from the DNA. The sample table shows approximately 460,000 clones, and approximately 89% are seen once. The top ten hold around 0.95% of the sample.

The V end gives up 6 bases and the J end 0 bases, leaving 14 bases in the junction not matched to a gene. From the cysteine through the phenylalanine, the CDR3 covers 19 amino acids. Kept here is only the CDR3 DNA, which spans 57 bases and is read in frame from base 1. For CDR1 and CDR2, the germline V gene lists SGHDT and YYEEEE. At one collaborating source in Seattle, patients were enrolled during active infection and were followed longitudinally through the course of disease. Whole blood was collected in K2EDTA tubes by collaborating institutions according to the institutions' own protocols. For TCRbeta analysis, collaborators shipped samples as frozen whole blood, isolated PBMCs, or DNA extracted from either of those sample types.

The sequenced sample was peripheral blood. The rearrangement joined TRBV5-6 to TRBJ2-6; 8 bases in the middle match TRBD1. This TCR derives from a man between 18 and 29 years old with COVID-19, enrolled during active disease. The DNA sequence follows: TGTGCCAGCACCCAATTGGACAGGGACCCTCTCTCTGGGGCCAACGTCCTGACTTTC. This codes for CASTQLDRDPLSGANVLTF. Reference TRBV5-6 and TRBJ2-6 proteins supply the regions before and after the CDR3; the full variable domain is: DAGVTQSPTHLIKTRGQQVTLRCSPKSGHDTVSWYQQALGQGPQFIFQYYEEEERQRGNFPDRFSGHQFPNYSSELNVNALLLGDSALYLCASTQLDRDPLSGANVLTFGAGSRLTVL.